The present TCR beta chain was sequenced within a study of blood T cell repertoires in COVID-19. In the study overall: Acute and convalescent COVID-19 specimens originated in the United States, Italy and Spain. T cells, B-cell-depleted T cells, or PBMCs provided the cDNA or gDNA that served as material.

V lost 5 bases to trimming and J lost 1 base, with 17 bases between them. Germline V lookup: CDR1 MNHEY, CDR2 SVGEGT. The CDR3 is made up of 16 amino acids. In the study's own analysis: Reference gene primer amplification gave nucleated cell count estimates. The method was immunoSEQ multiplex PCR; TCRdb's version includes in-frame clones alone and lacks a portion of them. Clone size and V and J calls were adopted from that table, with D and trimming inferred from the DNA. The sample records around 250,000 clones, approximately 81% being singletons. This clonotype was sampled from a woman in her late teens or twenties with acute or convalescent COVID-19. Sequenced input: peripheral blood. The V call is TRBV6-2 or TRBV6-3, the J call TRBJ1-1; D is possibly TRBD1 (6 bases). The CDR3 region is CASSKTRGTGNTEAFF. CDR3 nucleotides: TGTGCCAGCAGTAAAACAAGGGGGACCGGGAACACTGAAGCTTTCTTT.